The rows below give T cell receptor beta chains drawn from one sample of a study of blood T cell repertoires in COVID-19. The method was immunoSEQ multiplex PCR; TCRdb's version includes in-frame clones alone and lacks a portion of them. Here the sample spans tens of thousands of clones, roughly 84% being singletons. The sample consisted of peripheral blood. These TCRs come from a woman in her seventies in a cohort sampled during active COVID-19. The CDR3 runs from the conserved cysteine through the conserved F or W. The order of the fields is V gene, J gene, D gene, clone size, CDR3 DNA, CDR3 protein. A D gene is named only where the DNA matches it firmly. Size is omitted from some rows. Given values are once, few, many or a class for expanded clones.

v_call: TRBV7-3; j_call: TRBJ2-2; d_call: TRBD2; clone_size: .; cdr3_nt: TGTGCCAGCAGCTTACAGACTAGCGGGAGCACCGGGGAGCTGTTTTTT; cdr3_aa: CASSLQTSGSTGELFF
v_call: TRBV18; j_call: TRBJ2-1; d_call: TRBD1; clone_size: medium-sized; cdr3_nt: TGTGCCAGCTCACTCCGAGGGCGACAGGGTTACAATGAGCAGTTCTTC; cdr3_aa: CASSLRGRQGYNEQFF
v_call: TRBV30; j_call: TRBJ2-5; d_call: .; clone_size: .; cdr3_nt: TGTGCCTGGGGGGGGACAGCCAGGGAGACCCAGTACTTC; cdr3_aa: CAWGGTARETQYF
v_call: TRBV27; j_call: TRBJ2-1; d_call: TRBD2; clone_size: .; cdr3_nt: TGTGCCAGCAGGGAACTAGCGGGAGTGGGCAATGAGCAGTTCTTC; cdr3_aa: CASRELAGVGNEQFF
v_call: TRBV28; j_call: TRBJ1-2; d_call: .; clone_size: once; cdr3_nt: TGTGCCAGCAGAATTTCGGTAGGGGATTATGGCTACACCTTC; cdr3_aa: CASRISVGDYGYTF
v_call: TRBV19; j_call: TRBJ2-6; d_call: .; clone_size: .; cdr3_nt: TGTGCCAGCCGTCGAGCCTCTGGGGCCAACGTCCTGACTTTC; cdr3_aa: CASRRASGANVLTF
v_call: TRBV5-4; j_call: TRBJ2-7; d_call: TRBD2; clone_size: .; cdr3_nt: TGTGCCAGCAGCCCGACAGTTCCCCTAGCGGGAGGGCCCCGGGAGCAGTACTTC; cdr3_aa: CASSPTVPLAGGPREQYF
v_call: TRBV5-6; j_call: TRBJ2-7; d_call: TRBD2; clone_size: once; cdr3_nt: TGTGCCAGCACCCTCTACGGGGGGACTCCTAACTACGAGCAGTACTTC; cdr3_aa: CASTLYGGTPNYEQYF
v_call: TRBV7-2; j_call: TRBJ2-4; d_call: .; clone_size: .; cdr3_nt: TGTGCCAGCAGTACGTTCTTCGGAGCCAAAAACATTCAGTACTTC; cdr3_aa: CASSTFFGAKNIQYF
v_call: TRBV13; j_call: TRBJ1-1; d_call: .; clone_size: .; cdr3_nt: TGTGCCAGCAGCATGACAGGATCTGAAGCTTTCTTT; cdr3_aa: CASSMTGSEAFF
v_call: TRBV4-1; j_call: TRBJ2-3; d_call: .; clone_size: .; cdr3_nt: TGCGCCAGCAGCCAAGCTGGCACAGATACGCAGTATTTT; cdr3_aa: CASSQAGTDTQYF
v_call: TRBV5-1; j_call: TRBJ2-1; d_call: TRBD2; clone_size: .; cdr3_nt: TGCGCCAGCAGCTTGGCCAACACGGGAGGTTACAATGAGCAGTTCTTC; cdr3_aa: CASSLANTGGYNEQFF
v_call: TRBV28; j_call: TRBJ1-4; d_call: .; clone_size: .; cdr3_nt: TGTGCCAGCAGTTGGGGAGGGACGAGAGAAAAACTGTTTTTT; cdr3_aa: CASSWGGTREKLFF
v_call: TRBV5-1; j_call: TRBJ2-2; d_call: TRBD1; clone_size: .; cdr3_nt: TGCGCCAGCAGCCCGGACAGGGCGCACACCGGGGAGCTGTTTTTT; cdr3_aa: CASSPDRAHTGELFF
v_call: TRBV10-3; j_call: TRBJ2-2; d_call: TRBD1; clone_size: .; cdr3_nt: TGTGCCACTTTTCCGGGACAGGGGGCGCTTCCCGACACCGGGGAGCTGTTTTTT; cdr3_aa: CATFPGQGALPDTGELFF
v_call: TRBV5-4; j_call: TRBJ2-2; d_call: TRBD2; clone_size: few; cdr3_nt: TGTGCCAGCAGACCTGGGACTAGCGGGCGCACCGGGGAGCTGTTTTTT; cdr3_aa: CASRPGTSGRTGELFF
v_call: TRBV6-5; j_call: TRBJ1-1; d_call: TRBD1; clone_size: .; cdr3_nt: TGTGCCAGCAGTCCCCAGGCCGGGACAGGGCCGGCTTTCTTT; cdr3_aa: CASSPQAGTGPAFF
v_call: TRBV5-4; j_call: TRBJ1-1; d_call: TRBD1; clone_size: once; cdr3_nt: TGTGCCAGCAGCCCTATTGACAGGGGGACGGGTGAAGCTTTCTTT; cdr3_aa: CASSPIDRGTGEAFF
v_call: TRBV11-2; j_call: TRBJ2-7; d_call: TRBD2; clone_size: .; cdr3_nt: TGTGCCAGCAGCCCGATCCAAGCGGGAGGCTCCTACGAGCAGTACTTC; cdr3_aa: CASSPIQAGGSYEQYF
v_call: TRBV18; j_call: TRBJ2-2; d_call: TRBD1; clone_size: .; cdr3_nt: TGTGCCAGCTCGCCCGGGACAGGACAAACCGGGGAGCTGTTTTTT; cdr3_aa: CASSPGTGQTGELFF
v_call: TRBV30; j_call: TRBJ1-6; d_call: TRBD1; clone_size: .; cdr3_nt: TGTGCCTGGAGGCCCCGGGACAGGGTGAATTCACCCCTCCACTTT; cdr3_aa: CAWRPRDRVNSPLHF
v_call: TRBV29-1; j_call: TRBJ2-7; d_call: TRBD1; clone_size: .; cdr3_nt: TGCAGCGTTGCAGGGGGGACAGGTCCTCCCTACGAGCAGTACTTC; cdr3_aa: CSVAGGTGPPYEQYF
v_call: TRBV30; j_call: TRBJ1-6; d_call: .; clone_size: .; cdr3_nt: TGTGCCTGGAGTGTCACTCAGGGGATGGGGTCACCCCTCCACTTT; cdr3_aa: CAWSVTQGMGSPLHF
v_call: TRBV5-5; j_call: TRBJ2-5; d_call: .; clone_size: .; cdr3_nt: TGTGCCAGCAGCTTGGGTCTAGTAGCGTCTGAGACCCAGTACTTC; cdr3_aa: CASSLGLVASETQYF
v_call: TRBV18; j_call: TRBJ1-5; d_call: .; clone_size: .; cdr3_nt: TGTGCCAGCTCTCCGGTCGGGGGTAATTTAAGACCCCAGCATTTT; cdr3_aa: CASSPVGGNLRPQHF
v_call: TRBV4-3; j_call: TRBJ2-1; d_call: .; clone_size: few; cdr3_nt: TGCGCCAGCAGCCTCTCCGTGGCCTCCAATGAGCAGTTCTTC; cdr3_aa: CASSLSVASNEQFF